This T cell receptor (beta chain) originates from a study of blood T cell repertoires in COVID-19. Turning to the study itself: Sample material is recorded as cDNA or gDNA derived from T cells, B-cell-depleted T cells, or PBMCs.

Original processing notes: Estimated nucleated cell counts came from reference gene primer amplification. The method was immunoSEQ multiplex PCR; TCRdb's version includes in-frame clones alone and lacks a portion of them. For V, J and clone size, that table is used; D and trimming come from the DNA. The sample comprises 200,000 to 250,000 clones, 86% of which are singletons, and about 6% rests with the top ten. Those enrolled in Seattle joined during active infection and were followed longitudinally afterward. Looked up from germline, CDR1 is LNHDA and CDR2 is SQIVND (reference sequence). This CDR3 region has 14 residues. Germline trimming cut 3 bases from V and 4 bases from J; bases unmatched to any gene: 1.

The sample comprised peripheral blood. The origin of this receptor is a woman older than 75 with COVID-19, enrolled during active disease. The chain couples TRBV19 to TRBJ2-2; 8 bases map to TRBD1. The chain's CDR3 is CASSIQGATGELFF. The CDR3 DNA reads TGTGCCAGTAGTATTCAGGGGGCCACCGGGGAGCTGTTTTTT.